Listed below are T cell receptor beta chains from one sample, sequenced in a study of T cells in Graves' hyperthyroidism and ophthalmopathy. TCRdb itself ran the multiplex PCR reads through MiXCR, one entry per CDR3 protein. The repertoire includes about 600,000 distinct CDR3 sequences, around 15% of them detected once, and 2.5% to 4% sits in the top ten. Sequencing used blood. Receptor source: a woman aged 35 to 49 with Graves' ophthalmopathy. Each CDR3 is given with its conserved first and last residue. The order of the fields is D gene, clone size, J gene, V gene, CDR3 protein, CDR3 DNA. The D gene is left open where the match is weak. Expanded clones get a size class; other rows say once, few or many, or leave the size out.

>-|few|TRBJ2-3|TRBV6-2/TRBV6-3
CASSYSIRGALDTQYF
TGTGCCAGCAGTTACTCGATACGGGGGGCCTTAGATACGCAGTATTTT
>TRBD1|many|TRBJ2-7|TRBV5-1
CASSLSSGQTYEQYF
TGCGCCAGCAGCTTGAGTTCGGGACAGACATACGAGCAGTACTTC
>-|-|TRBJ2-5|TRBV28
CASSLFQRRETQYF
TGTGCCAGCAGTTTATTTCAGCGAAGGGAGACCCAGTACTTC
>TRBD1|few|TRBJ2-2|TRBV27
CASSFRQGVTGELFF
TGTGCCAGCAGCTTCAGACAGGGGGTCACCGGGGAGCTGTTTTTT
>-|many|TRBJ2-3|TRBV18
CASGGGSTDTQYF
TGTGCCAGCGGCGGCGGAAGCACAGATACGCAGTATTTT
>TRBD1|many|TRBJ2-7|TRBV27
CASSLAGQGPYEQYF
TGTGCCAGCAGCTTAGCAGGACAGGGACCGTACGAGCAGTACTTC
>TRBD2|many|TRBJ2-1|TRBV11-2
CASSLERASGLVYNEQFF
TGTGCCAGCAGCTTAGAGAGGGCTAGCGGACTTGTCTACAATGAGCAGTTCTTC
>-|-|TRBJ1-6|TRBV15
CATSREEGPPLHF
TGTGCCACCAGCAGAGAAGAGGGGCCACCCCTCCACTTT
>-|few|TRBJ1-6|TRBV5-8
CASSLQTFGSPLHF
TGTGCCAGCAGCTTACAGACGTTTGGTTCACCCCTCCACTTT
>TRBD2|-|TRBJ2-1|TRBV28
CASIAGGTYEQFF
TGTGCCAGCATAGCGGGAGGGACCTATGAGCAGTTCTTC
>TRBD1|-|TRBJ1-3|TRBV12-3/TRBV12-4
CASLPGTAGNTIYF
TGTGCCAGCCTTCCCGGGACAGCTGGAAACACCATATATTTT
>TRBD1|many|TRBJ1-1|TRBV7-8
CASSSTRDRGLAITEAFF
TGTGCCAGCAGCTCTACCCGCGACAGGGGGCTAGCTATCACTGAAGCTTTCTTT
>-|-|TRBJ2-5|TRBV20-1
CSARGTRGPQETQYF
TGCAGTGCTCGAGGCACGAGAGGGCCTCAAGAGACCCAGTACTTC
>-|few|TRBJ2-6|TRBV28
CASSYPVEPRASSSGANVLTF
TGTGCCAGCAGTTACCCCGTGGAGCCCAGGGCCTCCAGCTCTGGGGCCAACGTCCTGACTTTC
>-|many|TRBJ1-1|TRBV9
CASSVGGSMNTEAFF
TGTGCCAGCAGTGTAGGGGGGTCAATGAACACTGAAGCTTTCTTT
>TRBD1|few|TRBJ1-5|TRBV12-3/TRBV12-4
CASSKRGREGNQPQHF
TGTGCCAGCAGCAAAAGGGGGCGGGAGGGTAATCAGCCCCAGCATTTT
>-|few|TRBJ1-2|TRBV12-3/TRBV12-4
CANTRDDFLYTF
TGTGCCAACACTCGAGACGATTTCCTTTACACCTTC
>TRBD1|-|TRBJ2-1|TRBV7-9
CASSLSQGAYNEQFF
TGTGCCAGCAGCTTATCGCAGGGGGCCTACAATGAGCAGTTCTTC
>-|many|TRBJ1-1|TRBV5-1
CASNSGQTNTEAFF
TGCGCCAGTAACTCTGGACAGACGAACACTGAAGCTTTCTTT
>-|many|TRBJ2-3|TRBV2
CASNSERSRANTDTQYF
TGTGCCAGCAACTCCGAGCGTTCCAGGGCAAACACAGATACGCAGTATTTT
>TRBD2|many|TRBJ2-7|TRBV6-2/TRBV6-3
CASSHGTSGVWAYEQYF
TGTGCCAGCAGTCACGGGACTAGCGGGGTTTGGGCCTACGAGCAGTACTTC
>TRBD1|-|TRBJ1-1|TRBV19
CASTVGPGQPGDTEAFF
TGTGCCAGTACAGTCGGCCCGGGACAGCCGGGGGACACTGAAGCTTTCTTT
>-|many|TRBJ2-6|TRBV2
CATNSAGANVLTF
TGTGCCACAAATTCGGCTGGGGCCAACGTCCTGACTTTC
>-|-|TRBJ2-3|TRBV18
CASSPAYTQYF
TGTGCCAGCTCACCTGCCTATACGCAGTATTTT
>-|-|TRBJ2-4|TRBV19
CASSPGWGPDIQYF
TGTGCCAGTAGTCCCGGTTGGGGGCCGGACATTCAGTACTTC
>TRBD2|many|TRBJ2-1|TRBV5-1
CASSSSGGTSGLNEQFF
TGCGCCAGCAGCTCCAGCGGGGGGACTAGCGGGTTGAATGAGCAGTTCTTC
>TRBD2|many|TRBJ2-1|TRBV5-1
CASSLASGRNYNEQFF
TGCGCCAGCAGCTTGGCGAGCGGGAGGAACTACAATGAGCAGTTCTTC
>TRBD2|many|TRBJ2-1|TRBV7-3
CASSSLGGGPYNEQFF
TGTGCCAGCAGCTCCCTCGGCGGGGGGCCCTACAATGAGCAGTTCTTC
>-|few|TRBJ2-4|TRBV24-1
CATSDFRTGSIQYF
TGTGCCACCAGTGATTTTCGAACAGGGAGCATTCAGTACTTC
>-|-|TRBJ2-5|TRBV12-5
CASGLDTAETQYF
TGTGCTAGTGGTTTGGACACGGCTGAGACCCAGTACTTC
>-|many|TRBJ1-6|TRBV2
CASSDGGFNSPLHF
TGTGCCAGCAGTGACGGCGGATTTAATTCACCCCTCCACTTT
>TRBD2|few|TRBJ2-7|TRBV20-1
CSATTGGGTYEQYF
TGCAGTGCTACCACGGGGGGGGGGACCTACGAGCAGTACTTC
>-|-|TRBJ2-7|TRBV15
CATSKGAGASYEQYF
TGTGCCACCAGCAAGGGGGCGGGAGCTTCCTACGAGCAGTACTTC
>TRBD2|-|TRBJ2-3|TRBV11-2
CASSNLAGGTDTQYF
TGTGCCAGCAGCAATCTAGCGGGAGGAACAGATACGCAGTATTTT
>-|-|TRBJ2-1|TRBV5-1
CASRIAGSSYNEQFF
TGCGCCAGCAGAATTGCGGGGAGCTCCTACAATGAGCAGTTCTTC
>TRBD1|few|TRBJ2-3|TRBV6-1
CASSAASPGTGSDTQYF
TGTGCCAGCAGTGCTGCATCCCCCGGGACAGGATCAGATACGCAGTATTTT
>-|-|TRBJ1-2|TRBV7-9
CASSFGENGYTF
TGTGCCAGCAGCTTTGGAGAGAATGGCTACACCTTC
>-|many|TRBJ1-1|TRBV12-3/TRBV12-4
CASSSPNTEAFF
TGTGCCAGCAGCTCACCTAACACTGAAGCTTTCTTT
>-|many|TRBJ2-7|TRBV28
CASSSPRAKSSYEQYF
TGTGCCAGCAGTTCGCCCCGGGCTAAAAGCTCCTACGAGCAGTACTTC
>-|-|TRBJ2-2|TRBV7-8
CASNLNSPSTGELFF
TGTGCCAGCAACCTAAACAGTCCATCCACCGGGGAGCTGTTTTTT
>TRBD1|-|TRBJ2-1|TRBV12-3/TRBV12-4
CASSVQGASYNEQFF
TGTGCCAGCAGTGTACAGGGGGCCTCCTACAATGAGCAGTTCTTC